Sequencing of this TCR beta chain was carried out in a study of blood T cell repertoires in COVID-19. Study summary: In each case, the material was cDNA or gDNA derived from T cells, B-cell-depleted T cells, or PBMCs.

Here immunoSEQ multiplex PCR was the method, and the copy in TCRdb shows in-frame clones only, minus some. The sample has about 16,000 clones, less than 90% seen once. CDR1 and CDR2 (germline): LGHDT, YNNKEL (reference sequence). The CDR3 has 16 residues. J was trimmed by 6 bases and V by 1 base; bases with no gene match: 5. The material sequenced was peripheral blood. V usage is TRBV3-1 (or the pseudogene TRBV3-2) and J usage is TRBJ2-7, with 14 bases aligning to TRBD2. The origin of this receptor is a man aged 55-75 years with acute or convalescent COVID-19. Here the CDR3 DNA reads TGTGCCAGCAGCCAAGGGACTAGCGGGAGGCTCGGCGAGCAGTACTTC. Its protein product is CASSQGTSGRLGEQYF.